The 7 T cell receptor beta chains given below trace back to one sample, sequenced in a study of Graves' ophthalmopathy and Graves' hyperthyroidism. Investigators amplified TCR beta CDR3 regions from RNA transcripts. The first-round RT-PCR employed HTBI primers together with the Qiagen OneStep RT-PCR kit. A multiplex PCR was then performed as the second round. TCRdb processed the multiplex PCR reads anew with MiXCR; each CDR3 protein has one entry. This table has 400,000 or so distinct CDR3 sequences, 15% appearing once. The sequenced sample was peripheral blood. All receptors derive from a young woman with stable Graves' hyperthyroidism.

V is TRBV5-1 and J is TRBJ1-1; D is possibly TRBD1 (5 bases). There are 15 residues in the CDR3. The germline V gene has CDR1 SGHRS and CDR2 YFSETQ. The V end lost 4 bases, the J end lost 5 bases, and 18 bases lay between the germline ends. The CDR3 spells CASSPARGGWTEAFF. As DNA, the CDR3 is TGCGCCAGCAGCCCGGCCCGGGGGGGGTGGACTGAAGCTTTCTTT.

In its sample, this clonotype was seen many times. The CDR3 sequence: CASSQRGSSGAANTGELFF. The CDR3 coding sequence is TGTGCCAGCAGCCAAAGGGGGAGTAGCGGGGCAGCGAACACCGGGGAGCTGTTTTTT. The chain links TRBV11-3 to TRBJ2-2; 8 nucleotides align to TRBD2. Germline-derived CDR1 and CDR2 are SGHNT and YENEEA. With V trimmed by 5 bases and J by 0 bases, 14 bases remained unmatched. The length of the CDR3 is 19 residues.

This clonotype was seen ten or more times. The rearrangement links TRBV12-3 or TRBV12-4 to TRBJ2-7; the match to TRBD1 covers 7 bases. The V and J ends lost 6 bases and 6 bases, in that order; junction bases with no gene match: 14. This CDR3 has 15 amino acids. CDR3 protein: CASRTTGVSLAEQYF. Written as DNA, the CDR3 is TGTGCCAGCAGAACTACAGGGGTGTCCTTGGCCGAGCAGTACTTC.

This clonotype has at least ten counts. The CDR3 bases are TGCAGTGCTAGAGACCCCCGGACAGTTACCTACGAGCAGTACTTC. Residues: CSARDPRTVTYEQYF. The chain joins TRBV20-1 to TRBJ2-7; D is possibly TRBD1 (6 bases). CDR3 length: 15 residues. Germline loops: CDR1 DFQATT, CDR2 SNEGSKA (reference sequence). V was trimmed by 0 bases and J by 2 bases, leaving 14 bases between them.

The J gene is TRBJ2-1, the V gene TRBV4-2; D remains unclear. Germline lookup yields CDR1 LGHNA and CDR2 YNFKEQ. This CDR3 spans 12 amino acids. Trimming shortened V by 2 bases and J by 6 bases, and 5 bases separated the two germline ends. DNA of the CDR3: TGTGCCAGCAGCCAAAACTTCAATGAGCAGTTCTTC. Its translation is CASSQNFNEQFF.

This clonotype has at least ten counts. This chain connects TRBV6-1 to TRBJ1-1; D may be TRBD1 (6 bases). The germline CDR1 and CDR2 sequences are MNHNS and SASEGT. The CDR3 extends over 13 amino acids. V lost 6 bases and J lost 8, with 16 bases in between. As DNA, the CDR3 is TGTGCCAGCAGCACAGGGAGGGGGACCGAAGCTTTCTTT. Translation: CASSTGRGTEAFF.

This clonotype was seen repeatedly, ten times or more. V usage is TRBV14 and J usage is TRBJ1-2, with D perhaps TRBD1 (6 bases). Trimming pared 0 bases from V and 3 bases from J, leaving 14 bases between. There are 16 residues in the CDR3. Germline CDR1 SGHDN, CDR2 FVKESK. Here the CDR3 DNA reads TGTGCCAGCAGCCAAGAGGGCAGGGGCTTATACTATGGCTACACCTTC. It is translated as CASSQEGRGLYYGYTF.